This TCR beta chain was observed in a study of T cells in women clearing cervical HPV infection. Study summary: Women with histologically confirmed HPV16-related CIN3 or worse, 2 with invasive cancer, served as cases. Control women cleared a single incident HPV16 infection within 12 months. Case blood drawn at lesion detection; control blood after infection cleared.

As regards this clone: Its antigen is unidentified. The DNA ends 3 residues before the CDR3 does, and the rest of the CDR3 is filled in from the germline J gene.

Sequenced by immunoSEQ multiplex PCR; TCRdb stores in-frame clones only, minus some. This sample's table reports about 20,000 clones. Findings and caveats of the study: Each sample's T-cell count was unknown, possibly confounding richness.

Per germline, CDR1 DFQATT and CDR2 SNEGSKA (reference sequence). The length of the CDR3 is 15 residues. V lost 1 base and J lost 6; bases outside the gene matches: 11. Material: blood buffy coat. The source of this sequence is a woman between 18 and 70 years old with a cervical HPV16 infection that either progressed to CIN3+ or cleared (not recorded which). J is TRBJ1-2 and V is TRBV20-1, with 7 bases fitting TRBD1. The CDR3 reads CSARALGGGGDGYTF. Partial CDR3 DNA: TGCAGTGCTAGAGCCCTCGGAGGGGGCGGAGATGGC.